A single sample is the source of the 13 T cell receptor beta chains below, sequenced in a study of identifying expanded T cells in peripheral blood. The assay was immunoSEQ multiplex PCR, and TCRdb's table has in-frame clones only and misses some. The data contain 70,000 to 95,000 clones, around 90% of them seen just once; the ten biggest clones take up 7.3%. The source material was blood. All receptors derive from a person between 18 and 70 years old in good health.

This CDR3 reads CASSGPVNTGELFF. For the CDR3, the DNA is TGTGCCAGCAGCGGGCCAGTAAACACCGGGGAGCTGTTTTTT. The chain links TRBV11-3 to TRBJ2-2; unclear D gene. Trimming took 5 bases from V and 2 from J, leaving 9 bases between them. Germline CDR1 and CDR2: SGHNT and YENEEA. The CDR3 covers 14 residues.

The gene calls are TRBV30 and TRBJ1-6; D gene uncertain. V lost 4 bases to trimming and J lost 4 bases, with 8 bases between them. CDR3 length: 13 amino acids. In germline, CDR1 is GTSNPN, CDR2 SVGIG (reference sequence). This CDR3 is CAWMGNYNSPLHF. Written as DNA, the CDR3 is TGTGCCTGGATGGGCAATTATAATTCACCCCTCCACTTT.

This chain joins TRBV19 and TRBJ2-1; 7 nucleotides match TRBD1. The V segment lost 6 bases and the J segment 7 bases; nucleotides outside the gene matches: 6. CDR3 size: 13 residues. CDR1 is LNHDA and CDR2 is SQIVND in the germline V gene (reference sequence). CDR3 bases: TGTGCCAGTAGCATCATGACAGGGAATGAGCAGTTCTTC. Translation: CASSIMTGNEQFF. Full variable domain (rest looked up from reference TRBV19 and TRBJ2-1): DGGITQSPKYLFRKEGQNVTLSCEQNLNHDAMYWYRQDPGQGLRLIYYSQIVNDFQKGDIAEGYSVSREKKESFPLTVTSAQKNPTAFYLCASSIMTGNEQFFGPGTRLTVL.

Judged by abundance, this clone is hyperexpanded. This chain uses TRBV6-4 with TRBJ1-6; TRBD1 matches at 8 bases. With V trimmed by 0 bases and J by 5 bases, 0 bases remained unmatched. CDR1 and CDR2 (germline): MRHNA, SNTAGT. The CDR3 runs to 15 residues. The CDR3 region is CASSDSTGDNSPLHF. The DNA of the CDR3 is TGTGCCAGCAGTGACTCGACAGGGGATAATTCACCCCTCCACTTT.

The rearrangement uses TRBV27 and TRBJ2-3; D is perhaps TRBD1 (6 bases). CDR1 and CDR2 from the germline V gene are MNHEY and SMNVEV (reference sequence). This CDR3 has 15 residues. V was shortened by 4 bases and J by 4 bases, with 15 bases between the two germline ends. CDR3 nucleotides: TGTGCCAGCAGTTGGGACACCCAAGGGGCAGATACGCAGTATTTT. Amino acid sequence: CASSWDTQGADTQYF.

This clone has only a few counts. This CDR3 is also generated by other DNA sequences in the sample. The chain couples TRBV30 to TRBJ1-1, with 8 positions matching TRBD1. Germline lookup yields CDR1 GTSNPN and CDR2 SVGIG (reference sequence). V lost 2 bases and J lost 1; bases outside the gene matches: 3. The CDR3 totals 14 residues. CDR3 DNA sequence: TGTGCCTGGAGTAAAGACAGGGGGAACACTGAAGCTTTCTTT. Its translation: CAWSKDRGNTEAFF.

This clone was picked up a small number of times. DNA for the CDR3: TGTGCCAGTGGGACAGACCTCGGCTATGGCTACACCTTC. It specifies CASGTDLGYGYTF. The chain carries TRBV2 and TRBJ1-2; 7 bases are a match to TRBD1. The CDR3 totals 13 residues. V gave up 9 bases and J gave up 4 bases; unmatched junction bases: 8. Per germline, CDR1 SNHLY and CDR2 FYNNEI. The entire variable domain, with the rest obtained from reference TRBV2 and TRBJ1-2, is as follows: EPEVTQTPSHQVTQMGQEVILRCVPISNHLYFYWYRQILGQKVEFLVSFYNNEISEKSEIFDDQFSVERPDGSNFTLKIRSTKLEDSAMYFCASGTDLGYGYTFGSGTRLTVV.

The V gene is TRBV5-1, the J gene TRBJ2-1; 8 nucleotides match TRBD1. The germline CDR1 and CDR2 sequences are SGHRS and YFSETQ. This CDR3 contains 13 residues. Unmatched junction bases numbered 8, after V lost 7 bases and J lost 8 bases. CDR3 in amino acids: CASGLTGGHEQFF. The CDR3 DNA is TGCGCCAGCGGTCTTACAGGGGGGCATGAGCAGTTCTTC.

In its sample, this clone was seen once. The chain combines TRBV11-2 with TRBJ2-1, with D perhaps matching TRBD1 or TRBD2 (5 bases each). This CDR3 region has 15 residues. Germline assignment: CDR1 SGHAT and CDR2 FQNNGV. The germline V and J ends were trimmed by 2 bases and 9 bases, with 17 bases remaining between them. This CDR3 is CASSLPRGSSSEQFF. The CDR3, as DNA: TGTGCCAGCAGCTTACCCCGGGGCAGTTCTAGTGAGCAGTTCTTC. The full variable domain, with the rest looked up from reference TRBV11-2 and TRBJ2-1, is EAGVAQSPRYKIIEKRQSVAFWCNPISGHATLYWYQQILGQGPKLLIQFQNNGVVDDSQLPKDRFSAERLKGVDSTLKIQPAKLEDSAVYLCASSLPRGSSSEQFFGPGTRLTVL.

This chain joins TRBV5-1 and TRBJ2-3; 9 positions match TRBD2. The trim removed 8 bases at V and 5 bases at J, leaving 9 bases unmatched. The length of the CDR3 is 14 residues. Germline lookup yields CDR1 SGHRS and CDR2 YFSETQ. The CDR3 reads CASTRGSGGDTQYF. Here the CDR3 DNA reads TGCGCCAGTACTCGGGGTAGCGGGGGAGATACGCAGTATTTT. Looking up the rest from reference TRBV5-1 and TRBJ2-3 gives the full variable domain: KAGVTQTPRYLIKTRGQQVTLSCSPISGHRSVSWYQQTPGQGLQFLFEYFSETQRNKGNFPGRFSGRQFSNSRSEMNVSTLELGDSALYLCASTRGSGGDTQYFGPGTRLTVL.

The chain carries TRBV19 and TRBJ1-1; D remains unclear. The CDR3 totals 12 residues. Germline CDR1 is LNHDA and CDR2 is SQIVND (reference sequence). V was pared by 5 bases and J by 7 bases, with 11 bases between. The CDR3 nucleotides are TGTGCCAGTAGTTTAAATGTCTTTGAAGCTTTCTTT. This encodes CASSLNVFEAFF. Full variable domain (outside the CDR3, taken from reference TRBV19 and TRBJ1-1): DGGITQSPKYLFRKEGQNVTLSCEQNLNHDAMYWYRQDPGQGLRLIYYSQIVNDFQKGDIAEGYSVSREKKESFPLTVTSAQKNPTAFYLCASSLNVFEAFFGQGTRLTVV.

Only one count was recorded for this clone. V usage is TRBV4-2 and J usage is TRBJ1-5, with D possibly TRBD1 on 6 matching bases. Germline CDR1 is LGHNA and CDR2 is YNFKEQ. There are 17 residues in the CDR3. V gave up 1 base and J gave up 4 bases, with 17 bases separating them. The CDR3 DNA reads as TGTGCCAGCAGCCAAGCCGGGACATCCAACTCTAATCAGCCCCAGCATTTT. It is translated as CASSQAGTSNSNQPQHF.

A few counts support this clone. The genes are TRBV12-2 and TRBJ1-5. TRBV12-2 is shown as a pseudogene. CDR3 size: 18 residues. The chain's CDR3 is CASRLVGGAEHSNQPQHF. For the CDR3, the DNA is TGTGCAAGTCGCTTAGTTGGGGGGGCAGAACATAGCAATCAGCCCCAGCATTTT.